This T cell receptor (beta chain) appears in the sequencing data of a study of T-cell memory formation after mild COVID-19 (dated by TCRdb to 2020 to 2023). For context, the study as a whole: Most TCR sequence clusters were specific to one of the two donors. Longitudinal TCRalpha and TCRbeta repertoire sequencing tracked T-cell clones expanding and contracting after mild COVID-19 in a couple of donors. Two young, previously healthy adult volunteers made up the cohort, one male and one female.

Ficoll-Paque density gradient centrifugation was used to isolate PBMCs. This clonotype was recorded a few times. Its antigen target is currently unknown. Base qualities are not provided; no much larger clone lies one nucleotide away. The cysteine opens and the phenylalanine closes a CDR3 of 13 amino acids. This entry keeps only the CDR3 DNA: 39 bases, framed from base 1. Trimming takes 4 bases off V and 6 bases off J; junction bases not matched to a gene: 5. CDR1 and CDR2 were assigned from the germline V gene (reference sequence) as DFQATT and SNEGSKA. The sequencer was an Illumina NovaSeq 6000. Using 5'RACE with constant-segment primers, TCRalpha and TCRbeta cDNA libraries were constructed, with sample barcodes and unique molecular identifiers added in the process. Trizol reagent was used to extract RNA from every sample. Amplification of the libraries took two PCR steps, and the second step added a second sample barcode plus Illumina TruSeq adapters. Libraries were sequenced on an Illumina NovaSeq with 2 x 150 bp paired-end reads. Under the source paper's analysis protocol: Reads were demultiplexed and collapsed into UMI-guided consensus sequences with migec v1.2.7. Using mixcr v2.1.11, UMI consensuses were aligned to TRA and TRB V and J templates and then assembled into clonotypes. A clonotype was counted as expanded or contracted only if both edgeR and NoisET called the change significant, with noise models trained on biological replicates. For edgeR calls, the thresholds were a false discovery rate-adjusted p below 0.01 and a log2 fold-change of 1. PCA with hierarchical clustering of max-normalized trajectories of the 1000 most abundant clonotypes was used as exploratory dynamics analysis. Separately sequenced CD4+ and CD8+ repertoires were used to assign a CD4 or CD8 phenotype to each responding clone. The public reads were quality trimmed at Q25 with fastp and then assembled into clones with MiXCR by TCRdb, keeping productive beta chains. Rows are combined by CDR3 protein, so each entry shows the most common genes and DNA. TCRdb's processing, not the study's, gives the V and J calls here. Counted in this sample were 250,000 to 300,000 distinct CDR3 sequences; about a sixth of them appeared once. The ten largest clones take up 23% of the sample.

What the work shows at the level of the full study, not this receptor alone: Some responding clones were detected in pre-infection memory, suggesting pre-existing cross-reactive memory T cells joined the SARS-CoV-2 response. Only two mild cases were covered in the study, and larger cohorts including severe cases with pre-infection samples were considered necessary. From day 15 to 85, contracting clones showed balanced CD4/CD8 phenotypes, whereas a second wave of clones that expanded from day 15 to 37 leaned towards CD4+. Contracting CD4+ clones were found mainly in CM and EM memory subsets, while CD8+ clones were enriched in EMRA. SARS-CoV-2 specificity was not confirmed for the second-wave clones peaking on day 37.

The chain is made from TRBV20-1 and TRBJ2-2, with 7 bases aligning to TRBD1. The TCR was taken from a man younger than 35 who had mild COVID-19 (a few samples of this study predate the infection). The sample titles of this study are shuffled in the database, so cell type and time point are left out; the donor was told from shared clones. The sequenced material came from PBMCs or a T cell subset sorted from them (not recorded which). DNA sequence: TGCAGTGCTACGACAGGGACCCCCGGGGAGCTGTTTTTT. It is translated as CSATTGTPGELFF.